This record looks at one T cell receptor beta chain sequence and its context. This entry comes from a study of blood T cell repertoires in COVID-19. Study-level background: Italy, Spain and the United States were the sources of the convalescent and acute COVID-19 samples.

Repertoires were generated with immunoSEQ multiplex PCR, while TCRdb's copy carries only in-frame clones and drops some. The table includes 300,000 to 450,000 clones, 85% detected once. CDR3 length: 13 residues. CDR1 is SNHLY and CDR2 is FYNNEI in the germline V gene. The ends were cut back, 7 bases at V and 2 bases at J, with 12 bases in the middle. V is TRBV2 and J is TRBJ2-7, with D possibly TRBD2 on 5 matching bases. The clonotype was recovered from a woman under 30 with acute or convalescent COVID-19. Sequencing was performed on peripheral blood. The CDR3 nucleotides read TGTGCCAGCAATTCCGGGGTCACCTACGAGCAGTACTTC. As protein: CASNSGVTYEQYF. Complete variable domain (other parts from reference TRBV2 and TRBJ2-7): EPEVTQTPSHQVTQMGQEVILRCVPISNHLYFYWYRQILGQKVEFLVSFYNNEISEKSEIFDDQFSVERPDGSNFTLKIRSTKLEDSAMYFCASNSGVTYEQYFGPGTRLTVT.